These 28 T cell receptor beta chains were sequenced from one sample in a study of CD8+ T cells in alopecia areata. RNA, once extracted, was reverse transcribed into cDNA for use as the sequencing template. Some clones are missing from TCRdb's copy, which holds only in-frame ones; the method was immunoSEQ multiplex PCR. This sample has about 300,000 clones, each found more than once. Combined cutaneous lymph node cells underwent sorting by CD4, CD8alpha, NKG2D, NKG2ACE and additional markers. Material for sequencing was CD4+ T cells sorted from a lymph node. These receptors originate from a C3H/HeJ mouse with alopecia areata. This strain's MHC haplotype is H2-k.

To note about this clone: Here the gene names and germline are mouse. The CDR3 bases that were read are TGTGCCAGCGGTGAGCGGACTGGGGATGCT. Translated, it gives CASGERTGDA. The whole CDR3 is CASGERTGDAEQFF. The J gene is TRBJ2-1, the V gene TRBV13-2, with TRBD2 matching over 9 bases. With the read ending 4 residues before the CDR3 end, the germline J gene is used to fill in that end. CDR1 is NNHNN and CDR2 is SYGAGS in the germline V gene (reference sequence). Trimming took 2 bases from V and 5 from J; bases not matched to a gene: 2. This CDR3 contains 14 residues.

Concerning this clone: Gene names are the mouse ones. The read falls 4 residues short of the CDR3 end, and the missing part is taken from the germline J gene. Other DNA sequences of this sample code for an identical CDR3. The chain has TRBV1 and TRBJ2-7; 10 bases fit TRBD1. Unmatched junction bases numbered 4, after V lost 3 bases and J lost 2 bases. The CDR3 spans 15 residues. Germline CDR1 NSQYPW, CDR2 LRSPGD (reference sequence). The part of the CDR3 DNA that was read is TGCACCTGCAGTGCTGGGGGGACAGGGGCCTAT. Translation: CTCSAGGTGAY. The whole CDR3 sequence reads CTCSAGGTGAYEQYF.

This clone was found a few times. Germline and genes: mouse. The read ends 4 residues before the CDR3 terminus; that terminus is restored from the germline J gene. The same CDR3 can be traced to other DNA sequences in this sample. The V gene is TRBV13-1, the J gene TRBJ2-1, with 7 bases fitting TRBD1. The CDR3 loop spans 15 amino acids. The trim removed 1 base at V and 1 base at J, leaving 2 bases unmatched. In germline, CDR1 is NSHNY, CDR2 SYGAGN. The sequenced CDR3 bases are TGTGCCAGCAGTGATCTGGGACAGAACTATGCT. The encoded protein is CASSDLGQNYA. The full CDR3 reads CASSDLGQNYAEQFF.

Note on this clone: Germline and genes here are mouse. The read ends 4 residues shy of where the CDR3 ends; the end is completed using the germline J gene. This same CDR3 is encoded by further DNA sequences in the sample. V is TRBV19 and J is TRBJ2-5; 12 bases line up with TRBD2. In germline, CDR1 is FNHDT, CDR2 SITEND (reference sequence). This CDR3 has 14 amino acids. The covered CDR3 bases are TGTGCCAGCAGCAGGACTGGGGGGGAAGAC. Translating gives CASSRTGGED. The CDR3 reads in full as CASSRTGGEDTQYF.

For this clone: The genes and germline here are from mouse. The sequenced CDR3 bases are TGTGCCAGCAGTGGCTGGGGCAGGGTCTCCTAT. Protein: CASSGWGRVSY. The whole CDR3 sequence is CASSGWGRVSYEQYF. The gene calls are TRBV13-3 and TRBJ2-7, with D maybe TRBD2 (6 bases). The read is 4 residues too short to cover the CDR3 end, so that end is filled in from the germline J gene. Trimming took 3 bases from V and 0 from J, leaving 13 bases between them. The CDR3 totals 15 residues. In germline, CDR1 is NNHDY, CDR2 SYVADS.

A few counts support this clone. Gene names refer to mouse genes. With the read ending 3 residues before the CDR3 end, the germline J gene is used to fill in that end. Other DNA sequences within the sample encode an identical CDR3. The gene calls are TRBV13-1 and TRBJ1-6, with D perhaps matching TRBD1 (6 bases). TRBJ1-6 is annotated as an ORF whose role is uncertain. V was shortened by 0 bases and J by 7 bases, with 8 bases between the two germline ends. The CDR3 extends over 14 amino acids. Germline values: CDR1 NSHNY, CDR2 SYGAGN. This CDR3 is CASSDAGQNSPLYF. Partial CDR3 DNA: TGTGCCAGCAGTGATGCGGGACAAAATTCGCCC.

A note on this clone: The gene names given are mouse names. Read sequence stops 4 residues before the CDR3 end, and the germline J gene provides the missing end. Distinct nucleotide sequences in the sample also encode this CDR3. The V call is TRBV1, the J call TRBJ2-7; 10 nucleotides match TRBD2. The CDR3 spans 12 residues. Germline V gene lookup returns CDR1 NSQYPW and CDR2 LRSPGD (reference sequence). CDR3 bases read: TGCACCTGCCGGGACTGGGGATAT. Protein product: CTCRDWGY. The whole CDR3 sequence reads CTCRDWGYEQYF.

Note on this clone: Gene names denote mouse genes. The read finishes 4 residues shy of the CDR3 end, and the germline J gene is used to complete it. At the DNA level, this CDR3 is encoded by other sequences in the same sample as well. The chain links TRBV1 to TRBJ2-5, with 10 bases identical to TRBD2. J lost 0 bases, V lost 3 bases, and 3 bases had no gene match. CDR1 NSQYPW and CDR2 LRSPGD come from the germline V gene (reference sequence). The CDR3 is 16 amino acids. CDR3 sequence reads: CTCSAGTGDNQDTQYF. The DNA read from the CDR3 is TGCACCTGCAGTGCGGGGACTGGGGATAACCAAGAC.

This clone has more than one count but fewer than ten. Genes here carry mouse names. The read comes to an end 4 residues before the CDR3 does, leaving the germline J gene to fill in the end. The sample has other DNA sequences that encode this CDR3 too. The chain carries TRBV1 and TRBJ2-1; 9 bases fit TRBD1. The CDR3 has 15 amino acids. Germline V gives CDR1 NSQYPW, CDR2 LRSPGD (reference sequence). The V and J ends lost 2 bases and 4 bases, in that order; junction bases with no gene match: 3. The CDR3 here is CTCSATGTGYAEQFF. The CDR3 DNA, read in part, is TGCACCTGCAGTGCAACCGGGACAGGGTATGCT.

In regard to this clone: Any gene name here is a mouse gene name. The sequenced fragment ends 4 residues before the CDR3 boundary, so the rest is inferred from the germline J gene. The rearrangement uses TRBV5 and TRBJ2-5; D remains ambiguous. The V gene lost 4 bases and the J gene lost 0 bases, with 5 bases spanning the gap. The CDR3 has 13 residues. Germline-derived CDR1 and CDR2 are LGHNA and YNLKQL (reference sequence). The covered CDR3 bases are TGTGCCAGCAGCCCACACAACCAAGAC. This sequence encodes CASSPHNQD. The full-length CDR3 reads as CASSPHNQDTQYF.

In regard to this clone: The genes are named according to mouse. The observed sequence ends 4 residues before the CDR3 terminus, with the missing tail filled in from the germline J gene. The chain combines TRBV13-2 with TRBJ1-2, with D possibly matching TRBD1 (5 bases). CDR1 is NNHNN and CDR2 is SYGAGS in the germline V gene (reference sequence). The CDR3 covers 14 residues. V lost 2 bases to trimming and J lost 0 bases, with 8 bases between them. The CDR3 sequence is CASGEKTANSDYTF. CDR3 DNA, as far as it was read: TGTGCCAGCGGTGAGAAGACAGCAAACTCC.

There are a few counts of this clone. The genes are named according to mouse. The read terminates 4 residues before the CDR3 end, so the remaining end is supplied by the germline J gene. This chain links TRBV31 with TRBJ2-7; D is unclear. CDR1 is GKSSPN, CDR2 SITVG, per germline. This CDR3 region has 13 residues. CDR3 bases read: TGTGCCTGGAGTCTAGCTGGTTTTTAT. Translated, it gives CAWSLAGFY. The CDR3, in full, reads CAWSLAGFYEQYF.

This clone was counted only a few times. Gene names refer to mouse genes. The observed sequence ends 4 residues before the CDR3 terminus, with the missing tail filled in from the germline J gene. The V and J genes are TRBV5 and TRBJ2-7, with TRBD1 identical over 10 bases. Trimming at V came to 2 bases and at J to 3 bases, leaving 7 bases not matched to a gene. CDR1 is LGHNA and CDR2 is YNLKQL in the germline V gene (reference sequence). The CDR3 spans 16 residues. CDR3 region: CASSQKTGTGVYEQYF. The CDR3 bases that were read are TGTGCCAGCAGCCAAAAAACCGGGACAGGGGTCTAT.

Only a few counts were recorded for this clone. Each gene name is a mouse one. The observed sequence ends 4 residues before the CDR3 terminus, with the missing tail filled in from the germline J gene. V gene TRBV13-1 combines with J gene TRBJ2-1; 11 bases map to TRBD2. Germline CDR1 reads NSHNY; CDR2 reads SYGAGN. This CDR3 contains 16 residues. CDR3 DNA (partial): TGTGCCAGCAGTGATTCCGGGACTGGGGGAGGGGCT. Its protein is CASSDSGTGGGA. The complete CDR3 sequence is CASSDSGTGGGAEQFF.

Regarding this clone: Mouse gene names and germline throughout. The read halts 4 residues ahead of the CDR3 end, with the missing end drawn from the germline J gene. The chain combines TRBV14 with TRBJ1-1, with TRBD1 matching over 11 bases. V lost 0 bases to trimming and J lost 1 base; unmatched junction nucleotides: 2. CDR1 is SGHDT, CDR2 FRDEAV, per germline. The CDR3 covers 16 residues. The CDR3 reads CASSFFGTGGNTEVFF. CDR3 bases read: TGTGCCAGCAGTTTCTTCGGGACAGGGGGAAACACA.

This clone was detected only a few times. Mouse gene names apply. The read gets to within 4 residues of the CDR3 end, and the germline J gene fills in the rest. V and J are TRBV13-1 and TRBJ2-1; D remains unclear. Trimming shortened V by 2 bases and J by 1 base, and 7 bases separated the two germline ends. Germline CDR1 and CDR2: NSHNY and SYGAGN. The CDR3 extends over 14 amino acids. The CDR3 bases that were read are TGTGCCAGCAGTGAAAGACAAAACTATGCT. It specifies CASSERQNYA. In full, the CDR3 reads CASSERQNYAEQFF.

There are a few counts of this clone. Gene names and germline match the mouse. With the read ending 4 residues before the CDR3 end, the germline J gene is used to fill in that end. This chain links TRBV19 with TRBJ2-2; no clear D gene. Germline CDR1 is FNHDT and CDR2 is SITEND (reference sequence). V lost 5 bases and J 0 bases, leaving 2 bases between the germline ends. The CDR3 sequence is 12 residues long. CDR3 region: CASSSNTGQLYF. The sequenced CDR3 bases are TGTGCCAGCAGCTCAAACACCGGG. The whole variable domain, filled in from reference TRBV19 and TRBJ2-2, reads GGIITQTPKFLIGQEGQKLTLKCQQNFNHDTMYWYRQDSGKGLRLIYYSITENDLQKGDLSEGYDASREKKSSFSLTVTSAQKNEMAVFLCASSSNTGQLYFGEGSKLTVL.

There are a few counts of this clone. The genes are named according to mouse. The read falls 4 residues short of the CDR3 end, and the missing part is taken from the germline J gene. The rearrangement links TRBV3 to TRBJ2-5; 12 bases match TRBD1. CDR3 size: 17 residues. J was trimmed by 2 bases and V by 1 base; bases with no gene match: 4. Germline V gives CDR1 SNHLY, CDR2 FYNGKV (reference sequence). The CDR3 spells CASSLGDRGRGQDTQYF. CDR3 DNA, as far as it was read: TGTGCCAGCAGCTTAGGGGACAGGGGGCGAGGCCAAGAC.

Comment on this clone: Each gene name is a mouse one. The CDR3 is cut off 4 residues early in the read; its end comes from the germline J gene. V is TRBV31 and J is TRBJ1-2; D possibly corresponds to TRBD1 (5 bases). Germline-derived CDR1 and CDR2 are GKSSPN and SITVG. Trimming shortened V by 0 bases and J by 3 bases, and 11 bases separated the two germline ends. The CDR3 consists of 14 residues. The CDR3 here is CAWSLVREDSDYTF. CDR3 bases read: TGTGCCTGGAGTCTAGTCAGGGAGGACTCC.

Points on this clone: Germline and genes: mouse. The missing CDR3 end, 4 residues past where the read stops, is filled in from the germline J gene. The identical CDR3 is also encoded by other nucleotide sequences in the sample. The rearrangement uses TRBV31 and TRBJ2-3, with D perhaps TRBD2 (7 bases). V lost 3 bases to trimming and J lost 0 bases, with 10 bases between them. Per the germline V gene, CDR1 is GKSSPN and CDR2 is SITVG. This CDR3 is built from 14 residues. The chain's CDR3 is CAWSLGASAETLYF. CDR3 DNA (partial): TGTGCCTGGAGCCTGGGGGCTAGTGCAGAA. The complete variable domain, with remaining parts taken from reference TRBV31 and TRBJ2-3, reads AQTIHQWPVAEIKAVGSPLSLGCTIKGKSSPNLYWYWQATGGTLQQLFYSITVGQVESVVQLNLSASRPKDDQFILSTEKLLLSHSGFYLCAWSLGASAETLYFGSGTRLTVL.

This clone was seen a handful of times. Genes here carry mouse names. Partial CDR3 DNA: TGTGCCTGGAGTTCCGGGACAGGGGGCGTCTCC. Its translation is CAWSSGTGGVS. The whole CDR3 region reads CAWSSGTGGVSDYTF. This chain joins TRBV31 and TRBJ1-2, with 12 bases identical to TRBD1. The CDR3 goes on 4 residues after the read ends, and that part is filled in from the germline J gene. Germline values: CDR1 GKSSPN, CDR2 SITVG. The length of the CDR3 is 15 residues. V trimming: 2 bases; J trimming: 4 bases; junction bases outside the gene matches: 5.

With respect to this clone: Genes and germline are mouse. The CDR3 is cut off 4 residues early in the read; its end comes from the germline J gene. The rearrangement links TRBV13-2 to TRBJ1-1, with a tentative D call TRBD1 (5 bases). There are 15 residues in the CDR3. CDR1 is NNHNN and CDR2 is SYGAGS in the germline V gene (reference sequence). This CDR3 reads CASGDSGLGGGEVFF. The part of the CDR3 DNA that was read is TGTGCCAGCGGTGATTCGGGACTGGGGGGGGGA.

This clone was detected a few times. Gene names follow the mouse nomenclature. With the read ending 3 residues before the CDR3 end, the germline J gene is used to fill in that end. J is TRBJ1-6 and V is TRBV31, with D perhaps matching TRBD1 (5 bases). TRBJ1-6 is noted as an ORF with a role that remains uncertain. The ends were cut back, 2 bases at V and 5 bases at J, with 7 bases in the middle. Germline-derived CDR1 and CDR2 are GKSSPN and SITVG. CDR3 length equals 13 residues. Partial CDR3 DNA: TGTGCCTGGAGTTCGACAGATAATTCGCCC. Amino acids: CAWSSTDNSP. The entire CDR3 sequence reads CAWSSTDNSPLYF.

As for this clone: Gene names are mouse gene names. Other DNA sequences in this sample translate to the same CDR3. The CDR3 loop is CASSPSGTGEVFF. CDR3 DNA (partial): TGTGCCAGCAGTCCCTCCGGGACAGGA. The genes are TRBV19 and TRBJ1-1; 8 bases are a match to TRBD1. The sequence runs out 4 residues before the end of the CDR3; the remainder is reconstructed from the germline J gene. Germline V gene sequence: CDR1 FNHDT, CDR2 SITEND (reference sequence). This CDR3 contains 13 residues.

This clone has only a few counts. The genes are named according to mouse. The CDR3 goes on 4 residues after the read ends, and that part is filled in from the germline J gene. V and J are TRBV13-1 and TRBJ2-3, with a tentative D call TRBD1 (6 bases). Germline V lookup: CDR1 NSHNY, CDR2 SYGAGN. V dropped 5 bases and J dropped 2 bases, with 9 bases sitting between them. The CDR3 runs to 13 residues. CDR3 DNA, as far as it was read: TGTGCCAGCAGGAGGACAGCTGCAGAA. Residues: CASRRTAAE. The complete CDR3 reads CASRRTAAETLYF.

Concerning this clone itself: These gene names are mouse names. The read halts 4 residues ahead of the CDR3 end, with the missing end drawn from the germline J gene. The chain is built from TRBV1 and TRBJ2-5; 8 nucleotides align to TRBD2. Per the germline V gene, CDR1 is NSQYPW and CDR2 is LRSPGD (reference sequence). The CDR3 extends over 16 amino acids. The trim removed 0 bases at V and 2 bases at J, leaving 4 bases unmatched. The CDR3: CTCSAELGGVQDTQYF. CDR3 DNA, as far as it was read: TGCACCTGCAGTGCAGAGTTGGGGGGGGTCCAAGAC.

Comment on this clone: Mouse names are used for the genes. The read ends 4 residues early relative to the CDR3; the germline J gene fills the gap. This chain connects TRBV31 to TRBJ1-2; D is undetermined. The germline V and J ends were trimmed by 0 bases and 0 bases, with 8 bases remaining between them. This CDR3 contains 14 residues. CDR1 GKSSPN and CDR2 SITVG come from the germline V gene. The sequenced CDR3 bases are TGTGCCTGGAGTCTGGGGTATTCAAACTCC. Its translation: CAWSLGYSNS. The whole CDR3 protein reads CAWSLGYSNSDYTF.

This clone was seen a few times. The gene names here belong to mouse. The CDR3 end lies 4 residues beyond the end of the read and is filled in from the germline J gene. V is TRBV13-1 and J is TRBJ1-2, with D possibly matching TRBD1 (5 bases). The CDR3 is 16 residues long. V lost 0 bases and J 0 bases, leaving 12 bases between the germline ends. Germline CDR1 is NSHNY and CDR2 is SYGAGN. CDR3 DNA (partial): TGTGCCAGCAGTGATGCGACAGACATCCCAAACTCC. Translation gives CASSDATDIPNS. The entire CDR3 protein reads CASSDATDIPNSDYTF.